The clone carrying this T cell receptor beta chain was counted a single time. Antigen specificity is unknown. This entry is derived from a study of CD4 T cells in relation to SARS-CoV-2 and coronaviruses. Clones were read by immunoSEQ multiplex PCR, and TCRdb kept only the in-frame ones, dropping some. This sample has about 26,000 clones, with 73% found just once. The CDR3 loop spans 12 amino acids. V was shortened by 6 bases and J by 4 bases, with 9 bases between the two germline ends. Looked up from germline, CDR1 is MNHEY and CDR2 is SVGAGI. The unexposed donors gave CD4+ T cells in about 2011-2018, prior to COVID-19. Isolation of CD4+ T cells took place after about eleven days in culture. Half the medium was replaced with IL-2 medium on days 3 and 7.

This clonotype was sampled from a human donor in good health. What was sequenced was CD4+ T cells from PBMCs, cultured in vitro. The chain combines TRBV6-5 with TRBJ2-5; D is undetermined. CDR3 sequence: CASSPGPETQYF. Here the CDR3 DNA reads TGTGCCAGCAGCCCCGGGCCAGAGACCCAGTACTTC.